The sample holds a few counts of the clone carrying this T cell receptor beta chain. What it recognizes is unknown. RNA transcripts were the template for amplifying TCR beta CDR3 regions. The HTBI set primed first-round TCR CDR3 RT-PCR. Each CDR3 protein gets one entry after TCRdb re-called the multiplex PCR reads with MiXCR. The sample consists of hundreds of thousands of distinct CDR3 sequences, just under 20% of them appearing once. The data were taken from a study of T cells in Graves' hyperthyroidism and ophthalmopathy. Overall study findings and caveats: Blood also carried most thyroid clonotypes expanded above 0.001.

What was sequenced was blood. The TCR comes from a man aged 35 to 55 with Graves' ophthalmopathy.

This chain's CDR3 is CASSEGRSWGTGVSYEQYF. The CDR3 coding sequence is TGTGCCAGCAGTGAAGGGAGATCTTGGGGGACAGGGGTTTCCTACGAGCAGTACTTC. The chain combines TRBV6-1 with TRBJ2-7; 10 positions agree with TRBD1. With V trimmed by 1 base and J by 1 base, 13 bases remained unmatched. Germline lookup yields CDR1 MNHNS and CDR2 SASEGT. The CDR3 totals 19 residues.